These T cell receptor beta chains were read from a single sample in a study of T cell changes during pregnancy in multiple sclerosis. Clones were read by immunoSEQ multiplex PCR, and TCRdb kept only the in-frame ones, dropping some. In the table there are around 56,000 clones, around 94% of which are singletons. The input for sequencing was CD8+ T cells from peripheral blood mononuclear cells, taken after pregnancy. Receptor source: a female donor with multiple sclerosis, enrolled in a pregnancy study. Both conserved end residues are part of each CDR3.

V gene	J gene	CDR3 protein
TRBV2	TRBJ2-3	CASRSAGGGRDTQYF
TRBV25-1	TRBJ2-1	CAVGLAGGVNEQFF
TRBV6-8	TRBJ2-1	CASSSGLAESSYNEQFF
TRBV15	TRBJ2-5	CATSRDLGEETQYF
TRBV27	TRBJ1-4	CASSFTGRSNEKLFF
TRBV5-4	TRBJ1-1	CASSLVPGEAEAFF
TRBV5-4	TRBJ2-3	CASSAAGLAGQEADTQYF
TRBV19	TRBJ2-7	CASSTYESDRQGRVYEQYF
TRBV6-5	TRBJ2-1	CASSYTSGSYNEQFF
TRBV4-1	TRBJ2-7	CASSQETATSRGQYF
TRBV28	TRBJ2-7	CASLLAGGHEQYF
TRBV9	TRBJ1-2	CASSAFGSNNYGYTF
TRBV7-9	TRBJ2-2	CASSLGGLAGASTGELFF
TRBV19	TRBJ2-2	CASNPYSGTGELFF
TRBV13	TRBJ2-1	CASIRRAKGYNEQFF
TRBV9	TRBJ2-3	CASSASGASDTQYF
TRBV15	TRBJ1-4	CATSRESRGKSEKLFF
TRBV7-7	TRBJ2-7	CASSLGPGVNYEQYF
TRBV4-1	TRBJ2-1	CASSGGGEQFF